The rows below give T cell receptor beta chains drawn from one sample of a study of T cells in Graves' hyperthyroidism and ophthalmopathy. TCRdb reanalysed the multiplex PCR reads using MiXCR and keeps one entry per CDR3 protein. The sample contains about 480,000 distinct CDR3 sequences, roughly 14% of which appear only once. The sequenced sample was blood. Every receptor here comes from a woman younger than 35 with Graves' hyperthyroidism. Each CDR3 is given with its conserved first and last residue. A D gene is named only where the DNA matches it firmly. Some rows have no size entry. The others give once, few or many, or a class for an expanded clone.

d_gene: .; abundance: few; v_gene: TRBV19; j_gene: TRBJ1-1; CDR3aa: CASRPGGQTEAFF; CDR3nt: TGTGCCAGTAGGCCCGGGGGGCAGACTGAAGCTTTCTTT
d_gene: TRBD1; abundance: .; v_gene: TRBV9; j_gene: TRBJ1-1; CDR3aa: CASSDRTGAYDTEAFF; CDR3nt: TGTGCCAGCAGCGACCGGACAGGGGCGTATGACACTGAAGCTTTCTTT
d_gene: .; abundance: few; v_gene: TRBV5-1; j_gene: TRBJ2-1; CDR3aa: CASSLVVLNEQFF; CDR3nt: TGCGCCAGCAGCTTGGTAGTTCTCAATGAGCAGTTCTTC
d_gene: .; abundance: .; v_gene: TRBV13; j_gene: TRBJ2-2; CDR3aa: CASSLARWNTGELFF; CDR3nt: TGTGCCAGCAGCTTAGCTAGGTGGAACACCGGGGAGCTGTTTTTT
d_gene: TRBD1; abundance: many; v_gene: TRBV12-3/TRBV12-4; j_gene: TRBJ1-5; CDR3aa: CASTPGTGLNQPQHF; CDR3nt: TGTGCCAGCACCCCCGGGACAGGGCTCAATCAGCCCCAGCATTTT
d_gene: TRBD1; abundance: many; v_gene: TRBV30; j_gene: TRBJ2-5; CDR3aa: CAWSVQGLRETQYF; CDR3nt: TGTGCCTGGAGTGTACAGGGGTTACGGGAGACCCAGTACTTC
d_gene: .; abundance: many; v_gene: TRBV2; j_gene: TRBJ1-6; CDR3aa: CASDVSSYNSPLHF; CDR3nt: TGTGCCAGTGACGTTAGCTCCTATAATTCACCCCTCCACTTT
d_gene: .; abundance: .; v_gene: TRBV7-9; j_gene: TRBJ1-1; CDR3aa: CASSSDDRPAAFF; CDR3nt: TGTGCCAGCAGCTCGGATGACAGGCCGGCAGCTTTCTTT
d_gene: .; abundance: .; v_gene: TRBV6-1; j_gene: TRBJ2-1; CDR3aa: CASSEEWARANNEQFF; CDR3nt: TGTGCCAGCAGTGAAGAGTGGGCGAGGGCTAACAATGAGCAGTTCTTC
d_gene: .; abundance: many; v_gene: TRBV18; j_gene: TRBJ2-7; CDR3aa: CASSLGQGPYEQYF; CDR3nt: TGTGCCAGCAGCTTAGGGCAGGGGCCGTACGAGCAGTACTTC
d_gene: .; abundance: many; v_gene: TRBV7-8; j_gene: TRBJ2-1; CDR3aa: CASSLTALKTHNEQFF; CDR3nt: TGTGCCAGCAGCTTAACGGCCCTAAAAACACACAATGAGCAGTTCTTC
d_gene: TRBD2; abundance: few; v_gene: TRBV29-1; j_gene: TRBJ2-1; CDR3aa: CSVDIRSGRGFAGEQFF; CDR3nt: TGCAGCGTCGACATACGTAGCGGGAGGGGTTTTGCCGGTGAGCAGTTCTTC
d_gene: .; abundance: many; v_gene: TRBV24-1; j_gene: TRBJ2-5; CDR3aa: CATSDLLRGQETQYF; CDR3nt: TGTGCCACCAGTGATTTGTTGAGGGGCCAAGAGACCCAGTACTTC
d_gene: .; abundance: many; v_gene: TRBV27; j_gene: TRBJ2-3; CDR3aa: CASSLVNTDTQYF; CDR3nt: TGTGCCAGCAGTTTAGTTAACACAGATACGCAGTATTTT
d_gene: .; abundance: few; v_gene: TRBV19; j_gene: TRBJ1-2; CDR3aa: CASSDPETQLYGYTF; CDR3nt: TGTGCCAGTAGTGACCCCGAGACTCAGCTCTATGGCTACACCTTC
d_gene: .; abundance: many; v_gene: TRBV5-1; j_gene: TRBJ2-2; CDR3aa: CASSLGQNTGELFF; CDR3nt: TGCGCCAGCAGCCTGGGACAGAACACCGGGGAGCTGTTTTTT
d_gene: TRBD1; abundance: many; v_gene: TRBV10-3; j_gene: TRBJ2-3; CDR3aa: CAISDRDRDEDTQYF; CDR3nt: TGTGCCATCAGTGATCGGGACAGGGACGAAGATACGCAGTATTTT
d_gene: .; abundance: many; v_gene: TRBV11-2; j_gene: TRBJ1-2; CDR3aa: CASNSLWEGGGYTF; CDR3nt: TGTGCCAGCAACTCTCTATGGGAGGGAGGTGGCTACACCTTC
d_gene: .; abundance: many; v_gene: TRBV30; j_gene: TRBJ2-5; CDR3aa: CARGAGRIQYF; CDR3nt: TGTGCCCGGGGGGCAGGGAGGATCCAGTACTTC
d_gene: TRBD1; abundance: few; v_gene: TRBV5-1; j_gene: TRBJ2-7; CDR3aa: CASSLGQGLYYEQYF; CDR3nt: TGCGCCAGCAGCTTAGGACAGGGGTTATACTACGAGCAGTACTTC
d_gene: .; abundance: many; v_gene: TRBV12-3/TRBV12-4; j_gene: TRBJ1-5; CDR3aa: CASSLEWSSNQPQHF; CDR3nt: TGTGCCAGCAGTTTAGAATGGAGTAGCAATCAGCCCCAGCATTTT
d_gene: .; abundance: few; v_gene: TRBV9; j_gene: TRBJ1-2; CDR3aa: CASSPARGGYTF; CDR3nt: TGTGCCAGCAGCCCTGCCCGGGGAGGCTACACCTTC
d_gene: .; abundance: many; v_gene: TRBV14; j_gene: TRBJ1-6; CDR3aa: CASSQGQGRGYNSPLHF; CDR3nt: TGTGCCAGCAGCCAAGGGCAGGGGCGGGGATATAATTCACCCCTCCACTTT
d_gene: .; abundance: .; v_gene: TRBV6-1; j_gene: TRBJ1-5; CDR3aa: CASTNGRAQPQHF; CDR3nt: TGTGCCAGCACCAACGGGAGGGCTCAGCCCCAGCATTTT
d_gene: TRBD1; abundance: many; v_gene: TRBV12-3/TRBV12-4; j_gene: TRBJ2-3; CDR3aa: CASSFPGQGASDTQYF; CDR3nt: TGTGCCAGCAGTTTCCCAGGACAGGGGGCATCAGATACGCAGTATTTT
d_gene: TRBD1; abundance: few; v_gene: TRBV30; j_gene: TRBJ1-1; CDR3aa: CAWSVFVPYTGTGVHNSGNTEAFF; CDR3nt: TGTGCCTGGAGTGTTTTTGTCCCCTACACCGGGACAGGGGTTCATAACAGCGGGAACACTGAAGCTTTCTTT
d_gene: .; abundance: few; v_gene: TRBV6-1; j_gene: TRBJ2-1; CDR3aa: CASSEGERKVGEQFF; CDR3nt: TGTGCCAGCAGTGAAGGCGAGCGGAAGGTTGGTGAGCAGTTCTTC
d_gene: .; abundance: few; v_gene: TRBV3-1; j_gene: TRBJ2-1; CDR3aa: CASSQAGPPLEFF; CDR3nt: TGTGCCAGCAGCCAAGCGGGGCCTCCGCTAGAGTTCTTC
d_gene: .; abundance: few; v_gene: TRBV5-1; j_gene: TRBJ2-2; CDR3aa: CASSLRTPNTGELFF; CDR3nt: TGCGCCAGCAGCTTGAGGACACCGAACACCGGGGAGCTGTTTTTT
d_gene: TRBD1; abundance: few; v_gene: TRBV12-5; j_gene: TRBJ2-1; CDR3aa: CASGFDPLGTDYYNEQFF; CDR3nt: TGTGCTAGTGGTTTTGACCCCCTCGGGACAGACTATTACAATGAGCAGTTCTTC
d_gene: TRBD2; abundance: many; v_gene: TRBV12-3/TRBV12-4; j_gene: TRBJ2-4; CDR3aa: CASGGGSSAKNIQYF; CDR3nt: TGTGCCAGCGGTGGCGGGAGTTCGGCCAAAAACATTCAGTACTTC
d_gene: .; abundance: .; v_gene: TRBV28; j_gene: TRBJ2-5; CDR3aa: CASSPPTETQYF; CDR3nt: TGTGCCAGCAGTCCCCCCACAGAGACCCAGTACTTC
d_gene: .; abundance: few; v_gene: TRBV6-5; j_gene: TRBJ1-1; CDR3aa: CASSSTRFGAEAFF; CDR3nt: TGTGCCAGCAGTTCCACCCGATTTGGCGCTGAAGCTTTCTTT
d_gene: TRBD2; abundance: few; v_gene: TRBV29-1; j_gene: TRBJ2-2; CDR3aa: CSVGLAVANTGELFF; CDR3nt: TGCAGCGTGGGACTAGCGGTCGCGAACACCGGGGAGCTGTTTTTT
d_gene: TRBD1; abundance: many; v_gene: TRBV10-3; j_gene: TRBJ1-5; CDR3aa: CAIRADRADQPQHF; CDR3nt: TGTGCCATCAGGGCGGACAGGGCAGATCAGCCCCAGCATTTT
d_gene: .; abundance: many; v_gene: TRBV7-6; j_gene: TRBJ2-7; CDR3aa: CASSSLEDSYEQYF; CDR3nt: TGTGCCAGCAGCTCACTGGAGGACTCCTACGAGCAGTACTTC
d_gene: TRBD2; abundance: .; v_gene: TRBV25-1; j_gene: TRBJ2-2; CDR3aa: CASYLLRGGSGELFF; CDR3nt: TGTGCCAGCTACCTCCTGCGGGGGGGTTCCGGGGAGCTGTTTTTT
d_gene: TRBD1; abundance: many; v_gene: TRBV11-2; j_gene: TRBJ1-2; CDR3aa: CASSSSTGSHYGYTF; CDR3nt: TGTGCCAGCAGCTCATCGACAGGGTCCCACTATGGCTACACCTTC
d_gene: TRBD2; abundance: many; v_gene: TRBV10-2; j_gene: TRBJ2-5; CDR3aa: CASRPGLAGIETQYF; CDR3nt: TGCGCCAGCAGACCCGGACTAGCGGGAATAGAGACCCAGTACTTC